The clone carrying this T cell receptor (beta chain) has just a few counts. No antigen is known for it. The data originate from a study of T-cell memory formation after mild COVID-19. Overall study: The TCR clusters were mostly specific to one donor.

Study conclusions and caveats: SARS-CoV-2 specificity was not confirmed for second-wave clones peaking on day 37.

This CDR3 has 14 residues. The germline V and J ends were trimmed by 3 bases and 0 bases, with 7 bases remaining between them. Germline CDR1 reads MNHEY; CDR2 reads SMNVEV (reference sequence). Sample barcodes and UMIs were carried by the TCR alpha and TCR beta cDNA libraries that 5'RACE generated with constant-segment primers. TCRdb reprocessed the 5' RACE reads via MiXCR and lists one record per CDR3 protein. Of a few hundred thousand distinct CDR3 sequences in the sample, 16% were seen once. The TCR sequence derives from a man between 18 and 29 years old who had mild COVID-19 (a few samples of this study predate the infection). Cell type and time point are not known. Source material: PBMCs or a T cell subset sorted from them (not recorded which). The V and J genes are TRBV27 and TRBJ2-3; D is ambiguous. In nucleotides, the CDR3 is TGTGCCAGCAGTTTGGGCAGAAGCACAGATACGCAGTATTTT. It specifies CASSLGRSTDTQYF.